The rows below give T cell receptor beta chains drawn from one sample of a study of blood T cells in healthy people across ages. TCRdb re-analysed the 5' RACE reads in MiXCR, keeping a single row per CDR3 protein. Of 1,100,000 or so distinct CDR3 sequences listed, 35% to 50% are singletons. The sample comprised blood. All receptors derive from a woman aged 60-75 years in good health. The CDR3 runs from the conserved cysteine through the conserved F or W. Each record gives: D gene, V gene, CDR3 length, clone size, J gene, CDR3 protein, CDR3 DNA. The D gene is left open where the match is weak. Only part of the rows carry a size: once, few, many, or a class if the clone is expanded.

NA,TRBV28,14,NA,TRBJ2-1,CAIPKGQGRNEQFF,TGTGCCATTCCAAAGGGGCAGGGTCGGAATGAGCAGTTCTTC
NA,TRBV9,15,many,TRBJ2-7,CASSVDSGVRYEQYF,TGTGCCAGCAGCGTAGACTCCGGGGTCCGCTACGAGCAGTACTTC
TRBD2,TRBV20-1,17,NA,TRBJ2-5,CSAYVLAGGEGQETQYF,TGCAGTGCCTATGTTCTAGCGGGAGGCGAGGGACAAGAGACCCAGTACTTC
NA,TRBV13,15,NA,TRBJ2-5,CASSFWRESRETQYF,TGTGCCAGCAGCTTCTGGCGGGAAAGTCGAGAGACCCAGTACTTC
TRBD2,TRBV4-1,16,NA,TRBJ2-3,CASSQPGRAVTDTQYF,TGCGCCAGCAGCCAACCCGGGAGGGCCGTGACAGATACGCAGTATTTT
TRBD1,TRBV30,14,NA,TRBJ2-7,CAWRYRDREDEQYF,TGTGCCTGGAGGTACCGGGACAGGGAGGACGAGCAGTACTTC
TRBD1,TRBV7-9,15,NA,TRBJ1-2,CASSGTGSPSGGYTF,TGTGCCAGCAGCGGGACAGGGTCCCCCTCGGGGGGCTACACCTTC
NA,TRBV9,12,many,TRBJ2-1,CASSVGLNEQFF,TGTGCCAGCAGCGTAGGTTTAAATGAGCAGTTCTTC
NA,TRBV30,10,NA,TRBJ2-5,CAWASESKYF,TGTGCCTGGGCTTCCGAGAGCAAGTACTTC
NA,TRBV28,14,NA,TRBJ1-1,CASSVGVLNTEAFF,TGTGCCAGCAGTGTTGGGGTTCTGAACACTGAAGCTTTCTTT
NA,TRBV6-2/TRBV6-3,15,NA,TRBJ2-1,CASSYGVVPYNEQFF,TGTGCCAGCAGTTACGGGGTAGTCCCCTACAATGAGCAGTTCTTC
NA,TRBV9,12,NA,TRBJ2-3,CASSVGPDTQYF,TGTGCCAGCAGCGTAGGACCAGATACGCAGTATTTT
TRBD1,TRBV4-2,13,NA,TRBJ2-1,CASRGTGDNEQFF,TGTGCCAGCAGGGGGACAGGGGATAATGAGCAGTTCTTC
NA,TRBV27,13,NA,TRBJ2-7,CASSFSEPYEQYF,TGTGCCAGCAGTTTTAGCGAGCCCTACGAGCAGTACTTC
NA,TRBV4-2,15,NA,TRBJ2-3,CASSQSLGRTDTQYF,TGTGCCAGCAGCCAATCCCTCGGGAGAACAGATACGCAGTATTTT
TRBD2,TRBV10-2,15,NA,TRBJ2-3,CASSRTSGISDTQYF,TGCGCCAGCAGTCGGACTAGCGGGATTTCAGATACGCAGTATTTT
NA,TRBV11-1,16,NA,TRBJ2-7,CARSSRARGSSYEQYF,TGTGCCCGCAGCTCCCGCGCCAGGGGAAGTTCCTACGAGCAGTACTTC
NA,TRBV12-5,14,NA,TRBJ2-7,CASGPGTAGYEQYF,TGTGCTAGTGGTCCCGGGACAGCGGGCTACGAGCAGTACTTC
NA,TRBV20-1,15,few,TRBJ2-7,CSARDLGTDPYEQYF,TGCAGTGCTAGAGATCTGGGGACGGACCCCTACGAGCAGTACTTC
TRBD2,TRBV20-1,16,few,TRBJ2-5,CSATGLAERGQETQYF,TGCAGTGCTACGGGACTAGCGGAGAGGGGACAAGAGACCCAGTACTTC
NA,TRBV28,14,NA,TRBJ1-2,CASSLSGTEYGYTF,TGTGCCAGCAGTTTATCCGGGACGGAATATGGCTACACCTTC
TRBD2,TRBV4-1,16,NA,TRBJ2-5,CASSRGTSRVQETQYF,TGCGCCAGCAGCCGGGGGACTAGCCGAGTACAAGAGACCCAGTACTTC
TRBD2,TRBV20-1,15,many,TRBJ2-1,CSATTSGRAGYEQFF,TGCAGTGCGACTACTAGCGGGAGGGCAGGGTATGAGCAGTTCTTC
TRBD2,TRBV29-1,13,many,TRBJ2-5,CSVDLAGGETQYF,TGCAGCGTTGACCTAGCGGGAGGAGAGACCCAGTACTTC
NA,TRBV5-1,15,NA,TRBJ2-5,CASSSRGGAEETQYF,TGCGCCAGCAGCTCCCGAGGCGGGGCCGAAGAGACCCAGTACTTC
NA,TRBV7-2,15,few,TRBJ2-6,CASSEGLAGANVLTF,TGTGCCAGCAGCGAAGGGCTCGCCGGGGCCAACGTCCTGACTTTC
TRBD1,TRBV7-2,14,few,TRBJ1-5,CASSPDRVGQPQHF,TGTGCCAGCAGCCCGGACAGGGTGGGACAGCCCCAGCATTTT
TRBD2,TRBV4-2,19,NA,TRBJ2-1,CASSQVKGLAGGEYNEQFF,TGTGCCAGCAGCCAAGTTAAGGGACTAGCGGGAGGGGAGTACAATGAGCAGTTCTTC
TRBD1,TRBV29-1,12,NA,TRBJ1-1,CSVDSGQGKAFF,TGCAGCGTTGATTCCGGACAGGGGAAAGCTTTCTTT
TRBD2,TRBV7-9,14,NA,TRBJ2-3,CASMGSGRIDTQYF,TGTGCCAGCATGGGGAGCGGGAGGATAGATACGCAGTATTTT
TRBD2,TRBV2,15,few,TRBJ2-1,CASSSRLAPFNEQFF,TGTGCCAGCAGCTCCCGACTAGCGCCTTTTAATGAGCAGTTCTTC
TRBD2,TRBV27,14,NA,TRBJ2-7,CASSWGGGSYEQYF,TGTGCCAGCAGTTGGGGAGGCGGGAGCTACGAGCAGTACTTC
NA,TRBV28,11,many,TRBJ2-7,CASSFSYEQYF,TGTGCCAGCAGCTTCTCCTACGAGCAGTACTTC
NA,TRBV13,13,many,TRBJ2-7,CASSTRTAYEQYF,TGTGCCAGCAGCACCCGGACAGCTTACGAGCAGTACTTC
TRBD2,TRBV12-5,18,few,TRBJ2-7,CASAPAPIKLAGLYEQYF,TGTGCTAGTGCTCCCGCCCCTATAAAACTAGCGGGATTGTACGAGCAGTACTTC
TRBD1,TRBV5-1,16,few,TRBJ1-1,CASSTGQLVMNTEAFF,TGCGCCAGCAGCACGGGACAGCTAGTCATGAACACTGAAGCTTTCTTT
NA,TRBV29-1,12,few,TRBJ1-2,CSSETENYGYTF,TGCAGCTCAGAGACAGAGAACTATGGCTACACCTTC
NA,TRBV9,14,few,TRBJ2-7,CASSGTGTLYEQYF,TGTGCCAGCAGCGGTACCGGGACTCTATACGAGCAGTACTTC
TRBD2,TRBV20-1,14,NA,TRBJ2-1,CSVGLADFYNEQFF,TGCAGTGTCGGACTAGCGGATTTCTACAATGAGCAGTTCTTC
NA,TRBV29-1,13,few,TRBJ2-3,CSVVESWGDTQYF,TGCAGCGTTGTAGAATCGTGGGGAGATACGCAGTATTTT
NA,TRBV24-1,16,NA,TRBJ1-1,CATSVHKRGLNTEAFF,TGTGCCACCAGTGTCCATAAGCGGGGGCTGAACACTGAAGCTTTCTTT
TRBD1,TRBV5-1,17,NA,TRBJ2-1,CASSLDSSGTGYPTQFF,TGCGCCAGCAGCTTGGACAGTTCCGGGACAGGGTATCCGACGCAGTTCTTC
NA,TRBV6-1,15,NA,TRBJ2-1,CASSRGGVTYNEQFF,TGTGCCAGCAGTAGGGGGGGCGTGACCTACAATGAGCAGTTCTTC
TRBD2,TRBV12-3/TRBV12-4,15,NA,TRBJ2-5,CASSFVSGGAETQYF,TGTGCCAGCAGTTTTGTTAGCGGGGGGGCAGAGACCCAGTACTTC
NA,TRBV13,14,few,TRBJ1-5,CASSYRDGNQPQHF,TGTGCCAGCAGCTACAGGGACGGCAATCAGCCCCAGCATTTT
NA,TRBV25-1,15,NA,TRBJ2-1,CASSHTARRIYEQFF,TGTGCCAGCAGTCACACTGCTCGGAGGATTTATGAGCAGTTCTTC
NA,TRBV6-6,14,NA,TRBJ2-2,CASSDSWGKGELFF,TGTGCCAGCAGTGACAGCTGGGGTAAAGGGGAGCTGTTTTTT
TRBD1,TRBV7-6,15,few,TRBJ2-4,CASSYGQGNKNIQYF,TGTGCCAGCAGCTACGGACAGGGAAACAAAAACATTCAGTACTTC
NA,TRBV12-3/TRBV12-4,15,many,TRBJ1-1,CASTRPVGGAVEAFF,TGTGCCAGCACGAGACCCGTGGGGGGGGCGGTTGAAGCTTTCTTT
NA,TRBV20-1,12,NA,TRBJ2-5,CSGGGAQETQYF,TGCAGTGGGGGGGGGGCCCAAGAGACCCAGTACTTC
TRBD2,TRBV10-2,17,NA,TRBJ2-5,CASSGTSEHQYQETQYF,TGCGCCAGCAGTGGGACTAGCGAACACCAGTACCAAGAGACCCAGTACTTC
NA,TRBV29-1,13,many,TRBJ2-7,CSVDPGDDYEQYF,TGCAGCGTTGATCCAGGGGATGACTACGAGCAGTACTTC
TRBD1,TRBV7-9,18,NA,TRBJ2-6,CASRYLRDREYWANVLTF,TGTGCCAGCAGGTATCTCCGGGACAGGGAGTATTGGGCCAACGTCCTGACTTTC
TRBD2,TRBV9,15,NA,TRBJ2-7,CASSYGTSGNYEQYF,TGTGCCAGCAGCTACGGGACTAGCGGTAATTACGAGCAGTACTTC